These 23 T cell receptor beta chains were sequenced from one sample in a study of beta chain features in type 1 diabetes (dated by TCRdb to the late 2010s). The library relied on the immunoSEQ multiplex PCR assay. All of the isolated RNA was reverse transcribed with the High Capacity cDNA Reverse Transcription Kit, so expressed TCRB transcripts were sequenced. TCRdb limited this immuneACCESS table to in-frame rearrangements with V and J called. A share of clones is missing; checked studies link under half to unresolved V genes, and the rest is unexplained. The table for this sample lists 120,000 to 150,000 clones; about 7% of them were counted only once. About 1.5% of the sample is in the top ten clones. Sequenced sample: central memory CD4+ T cells from blood. The receptors were gathered from a woman aged 25 to 39 in good health.

This clone was seen more than once but under ten times. The chain has TRBV28 and TRBJ1-5, with 9 bases that match TRBD1. Germline V gene data show CDR1 as MDHEN and CDR2 as SYDVKM. The CDR3 loop spans 16 amino acids. With V trimmed by 5 bases and J by 1 base, 6 bases remained unmatched. Here the CDR3 reads CASSRDRAMSNQPQHF. In nucleotides, the CDR3 is TGTGCCAGCAGTAGGGACAGGGCTATGAGCAATCAGCCCCAGCATTTT.

This chain connects TRBV5-4 to TRBJ2-3; 8 positions agree with TRBD2. Trimming removed 3 bases from V and 5 bases from J; junction bases left unmatched: 17. The CDR3 loop spans 18 amino acids. From germline, CDR1 is SGHNT and CDR2 YYREEE (reference sequence). CDR3 region: CASSSEITSGVGGDTQYF. The CDR3 DNA sequence: TGTGCCAGCAGCTCGGAGATAACTAGCGGCGTGGGGGGAGATACGCAGTATTTT. The full variable domain, completed using reference TRBV5-4 and TRBJ2-3, is ETGVTQSPTHLIKTRGQQVTLRCSSQSGHNTVSWYQQALGQGPQFIFQYYREEENGRGNFPPRFSGLQFPNYSSELNVNALELDDSALYLCASSSEITSGVGGDTQYFGPGTRLTVL.

This clone was found many times. The chain combines TRBV29-1 with TRBJ2-6; D gene uncertain. Looked up from germline, CDR1 is SQVTM and CDR2 is ANQGSEA. V was cut by 5 bases and J by 1 base, with 6 bases left in between. This CDR3 comprises 13 residues. The CDR3 protein is CSVSQSGANVLTF. CDR3 DNA sequence: TGCAGCGTTTCCCAGTCTGGGGCCAACGTCCTGACTTTC.

The rearrangement joins TRBV29-1 to TRBJ1-1, with 8 bases matching TRBD1. V dropped 6 bases and J dropped 4; count of bases not matched to a gene: 4. This CDR3 is built from 12 residues. The germline gives CDR1 SQVTM, CDR2 ANQGSEA. This chain's CDR3 is CSVDRGPTEAFF. CDR3 sequence (DNA): TGCAGCGTAGACAGGGGTCCCACTGAAGCTTTCTTT.

This clone has a handful of counts. The chain couples TRBV18 to TRBJ2-7; 8 positions agree with TRBD2. J gave up 1 base and V 5 bases, and 4 bases lay outside the gene matches. The CDR3 totals 14 residues. Germline CDR1 and CDR2: KGHSH and LQKENI. The CDR3 DNA sequence: TGTGCCAGCTCAGTCGCGGGGGGATCCTACGAGCAGTACTTC. This sequence encodes CASSVAGGSYEQYF.

This clone was observed at least ten times. The chain couples TRBV7-9 to TRBJ2-3; D remains unclear. Germline V CDR1 and CDR2: SEHNR, FQNEAQ (reference sequence). V lost 5 bases and J 0 bases, leaving 9 bases between the germline ends. The CDR3 loop spans 14 amino acids. In DNA, the CDR3 is TGTGCCAGCAGCCCTACGACTAGCACAGATACGCAGTATTTT. It encodes CASSPTTSTDTQYF.

This clone showed up just a few times. The chain carries TRBV18 and TRBJ2-3, with 10 bases matching TRBD2. Germline V CDR1 and CDR2: KGHSH, LQKENI. With V trimmed by 4 bases and J by 0 bases, 7 bases remained unmatched. This CDR3 comprises 17 residues. The chain's CDR3 is CASSLAGGAISTDTQYF. In DNA form, the CDR3 reads TGTGCCAGCTCACTAGCGGGAGGCGCCATTAGCACAGATACGCAGTATTTT.

The chain recombines TRBV19 with TRBJ2-6, with 9 bases fitting TRBD1. Unmatched junction bases numbered 8, after V lost 2 bases and J lost 0 bases. The CDR3 runs 19 residues. Germline V CDR1 and CDR2: LNHDA, SQIVND (reference sequence). The CDR3 bases are TGTGCCAGTAGTATACCTCGGACAGGGGTACTCTCTGGGGCCAACGTCCTGACTTTC. Residues: CASSIPRTGVLSGANVLTF.

This clone turned up a few times. The J gene is TRBJ2-1, the V gene TRBV27; TRBD1 matches at 8 bases. The CDR3 runs to 14 residues. Germline lookup yields CDR1 MNHEY and CDR2 SMNVEV (reference sequence). Trimming cost V 7 bases and J 6 bases; bases outside gene matches: 8. The CDR3 sequence is CASTRQGALNEQFF. The DNA of the CDR3 is TGTGCCAGCACCCGCCAGGGGGCCCTCAATGAGCAGTTCTTC.

In its sample, this clone was seen a few times. The CDR3 DNA sequence: TGTGCCAGCTCACTAGACAGGGTGCGTACTGAGCAGTTCTTC. Protein sequence: CASSLDRVRTEQFF. V gene TRBV18 combines with J gene TRBJ2-1, with TRBD1 matching 7 bases. Per the germline V gene, CDR1 is KGHSH and CDR2 is LQKENI. The CDR3 is made up of 14 amino acids. With V trimmed by 4 bases and J by 9 bases, 9 bases remained unmatched.

This clone was picked up a small number of times. The junction departs from the called germline gene at one end, perhaps through a read error. The chain joins TRBV7-7 to TRBJ2-5, with 9 bases that match TRBD1. Germline loops: CDR1 SSHAT, CDR2 FNYEAQ (reference sequence). This CDR3 has 15 amino acids. The CDR3 coding sequence is TGTGCTAGCAGCTTAGCAACAGGGGGCCGGGAGACCCAGTACTTC. Its protein product is CASSLATGGRETQYF.

CDR3 region: CASTLSTGQETQYF. The CDR3 DNA reads TGTGCCAGCACCTTAAGTACAGGCCAAGAGACCCAGTACTTC. The genes are TRBV6-6 and TRBJ2-5, with D possibly matching TRBD1 (5 bases). Germline assignment: CDR1 MNHNY and CDR2 SVGAGI (reference sequence). The CDR3 has 14 residues. V was shortened by 7 bases and J by 1 base, with 13 bases between the two germline ends.

This sequence joins TRBV7-9 and TRBJ2-3; D is possibly TRBD2 (5 bases). Trimming shortened V by 2 bases and J by 0 bases, and 15 bases separated the two germline ends. There are 17 residues in the CDR3. CDR1 is SEHNR, CDR2 FQNEAQ, per germline (reference sequence). CDR3: CASSLRRVGGSTDTQYF. CDR3 nucleotides: TGTGCCAGCAGCTTAAGGCGTGTGGGCGGGAGCACAGATACGCAGTATTTT. Combining the CDR3 with reference TRBV7-9 and TRBJ2-3 gives the whole variable domain DTGVSQNPRHKITKRGQNVTFRCDPISEHNRLYWYRQTLGQGPEFLTYFQNEAQLEKSRLLSDRFSAERPKGSFSTLEIQRTEQGDSAMYLCASSLRRVGGSTDTQYFGPGTRLTVL.

The chain carries TRBV7-8 and TRBJ2-4; the D gene is possibly TRBD2 (5 bases). V lost 5 bases to trimming and J lost 0 bases, with 11 bases between them. The CDR3 is 15 amino acids. Germline lookup yields CDR1 SGHVS and CDR2 FQNEAQ. The CDR3 spells CASSPRVGAKNIQYF. For the CDR3, the DNA is TGTGCCAGCAGCCCGAGGGTGGGAGCCAAAAACATTCAGTACTTC.

This chain connects TRBV10-3 to TRBJ2-5, with D tentatively TRBD1 (6 bases). The J call may be mistaken, given a closer DNA end match to TRBJ2-7. Germline CDR1 and CDR2: ENHRY and SYGVKD. The CDR3 is 15 residues long. The chain's CDR3 is CAIKVDLQGAGEQYF. The CDR3 DNA reads TGTGCCATCAAGGTCGACTTACAGGGTGCGGGCGAGCAGTACTTC.

The sample holds a few counts of this clone. The genes are TRBV7-8 and TRBJ2-3, with D maybe TRBD1 (6 bases). The germline CDR1 and CDR2 sequences are SGHVS and FQNEAQ. Trimming cost V 6 bases and J 2 bases, with 15 bases left between them. The CDR3 contains 15 residues. The CDR3 loop reads CASRHPGQVTDTQYF. DNA of the CDR3: TGTGCCAGCAGGCATCCGGGACAAGTCACAGATACGCAGTATTTT.

This clone was counted a few times. This sequence joins TRBV30 and TRBJ1-5; D is possibly TRBD1 (5 bases). CDR3 length: 13 residues. Germline V CDR1 and CDR2: GTSNPN, SVGIG (reference sequence). V lost 2 bases, J lost 2 bases, and 7 bases lay in between. CDR3 residues: CAWSLGGNQPQHF. The CDR3 nucleotides are TGTGCCTGGAGTTTAGGGGGCAATCAGCCCCAGCATTTT.

This clone was seen ten or more times. The V and J genes are TRBV7-2 and TRBJ2-4, with 7 nucleotides matching TRBD1. Trimming cost V 5 bases and J 7 bases; bases outside gene matches: 8. The germline gives CDR1 SGHTA, CDR2 FQGNSA. The CDR3 has 14 residues. CDR3 coding DNA: TGTGCCAGCAGCCGGACAGGAGCTGGGAACATTCAGTACTTC. Translated: CASSRTGAGNIQYF.

Only a few counts were recorded for this clone. The rearrangement joins TRBV19 to TRBJ2-1; 14 nucleotides match TRBD2. Germline loops: CDR1 LNHDA, CDR2 SQIVND (reference sequence). Trimming took 5 bases from V and 2 from J; bases not matched to a gene: 8. The CDR3 consists of 18 residues. CDR3: CASSPAGTSGSAYNEQFF. The CDR3 region has the DNA TGTGCCAGTAGTCCCGCGGGGACTAGCGGGAGCGCCTACAATGAGCAGTTCTTC.

This clone was observed a handful of times. V is TRBV7-8 and J is TRBJ2-3, with D possibly TRBD2 on 5 matching bases. V was pared by 4 bases and J by 4 bases, with 18 bases between. Germline V lookup: CDR1 SGHVS, CDR2 FQNEAQ. CDR3 size: 16 residues. The CDR3 spells CASSSVSGYDADTQYF. The CDR3 DNA follows: TGTGCCAGCAGCTCGGTTTCGGGGTATGATGCAGATACGCAGTATTTT.

V and J are TRBV21-1 and TRBJ2-2; the tabulated D call, TRBD2, remains unverified against the DNA. TRBV21-1 is classified as a pseudogene. The CDR3 length is 10 residues. The CDR3, as DNA: TGTGCCACCGGTGCCCCCGAGCTGTTTTTT. It specifies CATGAPELFF.

The chain uses TRBV7-2 and TRBJ2-5, with 10 bases that match TRBD2. The CDR3 contains 14 residues. Germline loops: CDR1 SGHTA, CDR2 FQGNSA. V dropped 8 bases and J dropped 5; count of bases not matched to a gene: 8. As DNA, the CDR3 is TGTGCCAGCGGCATCGGACTAGCGGTGGAGACCCAGTACTTC. It translates to CASGIGLAVETQYF.

The rearrangement uses TRBV18 and TRBJ1-2; no clear D. This CDR3 contains 16 residues. Deletions cut 6 bases from V and 5 bases from J, with 22 bases between. Germline assignment: CDR1 KGHSH and CDR2 LQKENI. The CDR3 nucleotides are TGTGCCAGCTCTGTTAGGCCGGGGTCGGAGGAGTATGGCTACACCTTC. It yields the protein CASSVRPGSEEYGYTF.